A selection of T cell receptor beta chains follows, all from one sample in a study of T cell responses to AZD1222 COVID-19 vaccine. Only in-frame clones appear in the TCRdb table, and some are missing; sequencing was by immunoSEQ multiplex PCR. Of about 150,000 clones detected, 80% to 95% appear once; the ten largest clones hold approximately 2.2%. The sequencing here drew on peripheral blood, taken on day 0 of AZD1222 vaccination. The receptor set was obtained from an adult in good health. CDR3s include the opening cysteine and the closing phenylalanine or tryptophan. D genes are given only for firm matches. The size entry is marked missing in some rows and otherwise reads once, few, many or a size class.

CDR3 length	V gene	clone size	J gene	D gene	CDR3 protein	CDR3 DNA
15	TRBV5-1	NA	TRBJ1-1	NA	CASSLENVQHTEAFF	TGCGCCAGCAGCTTGGAGAACGTTCAGCACACTGAAGCTTTCTTT
14	TRBV5-1	once	TRBJ2-2	NA	CASTRGKDTGELFF	TGCGCCAGCACGCGTGGGAAGGACACCGGGGAGCTGTTTTTT
16	TRBV6-6	NA	TRBJ2-7	TRBD2	CASSYSGTSASYEQYF	TGTGCCAGCAGTTACTCCGGGACTAGCGCTTCCTACGAGCAGTACTTC
14	TRBV18	once	TRBJ1-1	NA	CASSPRESNTEAFF	TGTGCCAGCTCACCACGGGAATCGAACACTGAAGCTTTCTTT
16	TRBV10-2	NA	TRBJ1-6	NA	CASSESRPTLNSPLHF	TGCGCCAGCAGTGAGTCCAGGCCCACTCTCAATTCACCCCTCCACTTT
14	TRBV5-5	NA	TRBJ1-1	TRBD1	CASSLEGGGTEAFF	TGTGCCAGCAGCTTGGAAGGGGGCGGCACTGAAGCTTTCTTT
15	TRBV6-5	NA	TRBJ1-6	TRBD1	CASIITGGFNSPLHF	TGTGCCAGCATCATCACAGGGGGTTTTAATTCACCCCTCCACTTT
16	TRBV5-1	NA	TRBJ2-7	NA	CASSRRLGKSSYEQYF	TGCGCCAGCAGCCGTCGCCTCGGGAAGAGCTCCTACGAGCAGTACTTC
15	TRBV19	NA	TRBJ2-5	NA	CASSIEGRERETQYF	TGTGCCAGTAGTATAGAGGGCAGGGAACGGGAGACCCAGTACTTC
16	TRBV5-1	NA	TRBJ2-3	NA	CASSSRTAGSTDTQYF	TGCGCCAGCAGCTCCCGCACCGCTGGGAGCACAGATACGCAGTATTTT
14	TRBV10-1	NA	TRBJ2-2	NA	CASSSGSDTGELFF	TGCGCCAGCTCCTCAGGGTCGGACACCGGGGAGCTGTTTTTT
14	TRBV5-4	NA	TRBJ2-7	TRBD1	CASSPGQVSYEQYF	TGTGCCAGCAGCCCAGGACAGGTGTCCTACGAGCAGTACTTC
15	TRBV11-2	NA	TRBJ2-6	NA	CASSSRHSGANVLTF	TGTGCCAGCAGTTCCAGGCACTCCGGGGCCAACGTCCTGACTTTC
13	TRBV27	few	TRBJ1-6	TRBD1	CASRTGGDSPLHF	TGTGCCAGCAGAACAGGGGGCGATTCACCCCTCCACTTT
14	TRBV10-2	NA	TRBJ2-7	TRBD2	CASRLGTSPYEQYF	TGCGCCAGCAGACTCGGGACTAGTCCCTACGAGCAGTACTTC
16	TRBV6-4	NA	TRBJ2-4	TRBD1	CASSVRDSLAKNIQYF	TGTGCCAGCAGCGTCCGGGACAGCCTAGCCAAAAACATTCAGTACTTC
12	TRBV12-3/TRBV12-4	NA	TRBJ2-1	NA	CASSATRLEQFF	TGTGCCAGCAGCGCAACTAGGCTTGAGCAGTTCTTC
16	TRBV6-6	NA	TRBJ2-2	NA	CASSSTGPPNTGELFF	TGTGCCAGCAGTTCCACAGGGCCCCCGAACACCGGGGAGCTGTTTTTT
11	TRBV9	NA	TRBJ1-2	NA	CASSVEVGYTF	TGTGCCAGCAGCGTAGAGGTCGGCTACACCTTC
12	TRBV2	NA	TRBJ1-6	NA	CASSGWGSPLHF	TGTGCCAGCAGTGGATGGGGATCACCCCTCCACTTT
13	TRBV12-3/TRBV12-4	NA	TRBJ1-2	NA	CASSFGPALGYTF	TGTGCCAGCAGTTTCGGGCCAGCTCTTGGCTACACCTTC
15	TRBV5-1	NA	TRBJ1-2	NA	CASSLAGGPHYGYTF	TGCGCCAGCAGCTTGGCGGGAGGACCCCACTATGGCTACACCTTC
15	TRBV10-3	NA	TRBJ2-7	NA	CAISESRINFYEQYF	TGTGCCATCAGTGAGTCTCGTATAAACTTCTACGAGCAGTACTTC
15	TRBV5-1	once	TRBJ2-7	NA	CASSLAASGSGEQYF	TGCGCCAGCAGCTTAGCGGCCTCGGGCTCCGGCGAGCAGTACTTC
16	TRBV7-3	NA	TRBJ2-5	TRBD2	CASSLTGGRAQETQYF	TGTGCCAGCAGCTTAACGGGCGGGAGAGCACAAGAGACCCAGTACTTC
15	TRBV6-1	NA	TRBJ1-2	NA	CASSEARRYLGGYTF	TGTGCCAGCAGTGAAGCAAGGCGGTATTTGGGTGGCTACACCTTC
17	TRBV18	NA	TRBJ2-6	TRBD1	CASSPPGQGLRANVLTF	TGTGCCAGCTCACCACCGGGACAGGGTTTAAGGGCCAACGTCCTGACTTTC
14	TRBV10-3	NA	TRBJ2-3	NA	CAISELGYTDTQYF	TGTGCCATCAGTGAGTTGGGGTACACAGATACGCAGTATTTT
15	TRBV5-1	NA	TRBJ1-1	TRBD1	CASSSQGAPNTEAFF	TGCGCCAGCAGCTCCCAGGGGGCCCCGAACACTGAAGCTTTCTTT
15	TRBV4-2	NA	TRBJ2-7	TRBD2	CASSQRAGGSYEQYF	TGTGCCAGCAGCCAAAGGGCGGGGGGGTCCTACGAGCAGTACTTC
18	TRBV10-3	NA	TRBJ1-1	TRBD1	CAISEGPRLTGGITEAFF	TGTGCCATCAGTGAGGGACCGCGACTTACAGGGGGGATCACTGAAGCTTTCTTT
11	TRBV7-6	NA	TRBJ1-1	NA	CASSNNTEAFF	TGTGCCAGCAGCAACAACACTGAAGCTTTCTTT
19	TRBV19	NA	TRBJ2-6	NA	CASSLQGGAGGTGANVLTF	TGTGCCAGTAGCCTCCAAGGAGGGGCAGGGGGAACTGGGGCCAACGTCCTGACTTTC
15	TRBV7-9	NA	TRBJ2-7	NA	CASSQTNRDPRLQYF	TGTGCCAGCAGCCAAACCAACAGGGACCCGCGTTTGCAGTACTTC
14	TRBV21-1	NA	TRBJ1-2	NA	CASIGGVYDYGYTF	TGTGCCAGCATAGGGGGCGTATATGACTATGGCTACACCTTC
14	TRBV7-9	NA	TRBJ1-6	NA	CASSLDPGGSPLHF	TGTGCCAGCAGCTTAGACCCCGGGGGATCACCCCTCCACTTT
15	TRBV28	once	TRBJ1-2	TRBD1	CASSLGTGTGYGYTF	TGTGCCAGCAGTTTAGGGACAGGAACGGGCTATGGCTACACCTTC
16	TRBV6-1	NA	TRBJ2-3	NA	CASSESQGSRTDTQYF	TGTGCCAGCAGTGAATCCCAGGGGAGCCGCACAGATACGCAGTATTTT
17	TRBV13	NA	TRBJ2-1	TRBD2	CASSLEVRTSGSNEQFF	TGTGCCAGCAGCTTAGAAGTGCGGACTAGCGGGAGTAATGAGCAGTTCTTC
15	TRBV19	once	TRBJ1-3	NA	CASSSGTNSGNTIYF	TGTGCCAGTAGCTCCGGGACGAACTCTGGAAACACCATATATTTT
11	TRBV7-2	NA	TRBJ2-5	NA	CATKSLETQYF	TGTGCCACCAAATCCCTGGAGACCCAGTACTTC
15	TRBV7-9	NA	TRBJ2-1	NA	CASSLGGGSMNEQFF	TGTGCCAGCAGCCTTGGGGGCGGGAGTATGAATGAGCAGTTCTTC
13	TRBV29-1	NA	TRBJ2-7	NA	CSVRDSGVYEQYF	TGCAGCGTACGGGACTCCGGGGTCTACGAGCAGTACTTC
14	TRBV6-5	once	TRBJ1-1	TRBD1	CASSKQGWDTEAFF	TGTGCCAGCAGTAAACAGGGGTGGGACACTGAAGCTTTCTTT
19	TRBV6-2/TRBV6-3	once	TRBJ1-1	NA	CASSYSRVAGGSMNTEAFF	TGTGCCAGCAGTTACTCTCGAGTCGCCGGGGGCAGCATGAACACTGAAGCTTTCTTT
14	TRBV6-2/TRBV6-3	once	TRBJ1-1	NA	CASSFGQGSTEAFF	TGTGCCAGCAGTTTTGGGCAGGGAAGCACTGAAGCTTTCTTT
15	TRBV18	NA	TRBJ1-4	NA	CASSPVRATNEKLFF	TGTGCCAGCTCACCAGTCCGGGCAACTAATGAAAAACTGTTTTTT
11	TRBV6-5	NA	TRBJ2-3	NA	CASGRTDTQYF	TGTGCCAGCGGCCGAACTGATACGCAGTATTTT
15	TRBV21-1	NA	TRBJ1-1	NA	CASSKGGRGSTEAFF	TGTGCCAGCAGCAAAGGTGGTAGGGGGAGCACTGAAGCTTTCTTT
13	TRBV7-2	NA	TRBJ2-7	NA	CASSLGGDRRPIF	TGTGCCAGCAGCTTAGGTGGTGACAGGCGACCCATATTC
15	TRBV30	NA	TRBJ2-3	NA	CAWSFGGRGEDTQYF	TGTGCCTGGAGTTTCGGCGGGCGCGGGGAGGATACGCAGTATTTT
17	TRBV23-1	NA	TRBJ2-1	TRBD2	CASSQSLGAGANNEQFF	TGCGCCAGCAGTCAGTCCTTGGGAGCGGGGGCTAACAATGAGCAGTTCTTC
14	TRBV3-1/TRBV3-2	NA	TRBJ1-2	NA	CASSQEGWSYGYTF	TGTGCCAGCAGCCAAGAGGGGTGGAGCTATGGCTACACCTTC
16	TRBV19	once	TRBJ1-2	NA	CASSTRPRGQGVGYTF	TGTGCCAGTAGTACCCGCCCCCGGGGGCAGGGAGTTGGCTACACCTTC
14	TRBV7-2	NA	TRBJ2-3	NA	CASSSGLSTDTQYF	TGTGCCAGCAGCTCGGGACTCTCCACAGATACGCAGTATTTT